The 30 T cell receptor beta chains below all came from one sample that was sequenced in a study of blood T cell repertoires in COVID-19. Libraries were prepared by immunoSEQ multiplex PCR; TCRdb keeps only in-frame clonotypes and omits some of them. The sample lists 150,000 to 200,000 clones; 75% to 85% were seen once. The sequencing input was peripheral blood. The origin of the receptors is a human donor in a cohort sampled during active COVID-19.

V is TRBV7-6 and J is TRBJ1-1, with 8 bases fitting TRBD1. Looked up from germline, CDR1 is SGHVS and CDR2 is FNYEAQ. The trim removed 5 bases at V and 6 bases at J, leaving 8 bases unmatched. This CDR3 region has 14 residues. In DNA, the CDR3 is TGTGCCAGCAGCGCGGGGACAGGTCGGGCTGAAGCTTTCTTT. It codes for CASSAGTGRAEAFF.

This sequence joins TRBV9 and TRBJ1-1, with D possibly matching TRBD1 (6 bases). The CDR3 spans 15 residues. Germline V lookup: CDR1 SGDLS, CDR2 YYNGEE. The germline V and J ends were trimmed by 4 bases and 3 bases, with 16 bases remaining between them. CDR3 nucleotide sequence: TGTGCCAGCAGCTCCAACCGGGGGGCTGACACTGAAGCTTTCTTT. Protein: CASSSNRGADTEAFF.

The chain has TRBV5-6 and TRBJ1-5, with D uncertain. Germline assignment: CDR1 SGHDT and CDR2 YYEEEE. This CDR3 comprises 14 residues. Trimming removed 1 base at V and 3 bases at J, with 8 bases between. This CDR3 is CASSLNQVNQPQHF. CDR3 in DNA: TGTGCCAGCAGCTTGAACCAGGTCAATCAGCCCCAGCATTTT.

The gene calls are TRBV15 and TRBJ1-2, with 8 positions matching TRBD1. This CDR3 spans 13 amino acids. Trimming removed 8 bases from V and 4 bases from J; junction bases left unmatched: 6. Germline CDR1 LNHNV, CDR2 YYDKDF (reference sequence). The CDR3 DNA reads TGTGCCACCCGCGGACAGGGAACCTATGGCTACACCTTC. It yields the protein CATRGQGTYGYTF.

The rearrangement uses TRBV6-5 and TRBJ2-1; 9 nucleotides line up with TRBD2. The CDR3 is 15 residues long. V lost 7 bases and J lost 5; bases outside the gene matches: 9. CDR1 and CDR2 from the germline V gene are MNHEY and SVGAGI. CDR3 nucleotide sequence: TGTGCCAGCACCAAGAGCGGGAGGAGGAACAATGAGCAGTTCTTC. As protein: CASTKSGRRNNEQFF.

CDR3 DNA sequence: TGTGCCAGCAGCTTAAGCTCGGGAAACAATGAGCAGTTCTTC. Translating it yields CASSLSSGNNEQFF. This rearrangement joins TRBV7-3 to TRBJ2-1, with D perhaps TRBD2 (5 bases). V lost 1 base, J lost 5 bases, and 9 bases lay in between. Germline values: CDR1 SGHTA, CDR2 FQGTGA. The CDR3 is 14 amino acids.

This chain uses TRBV5-4 with TRBJ2-1, with 7 nucleotides matching TRBD1. V trimming: 3 bases; J trimming: 10 bases; junction bases outside the gene matches: 1. The CDR3 has 11 residues. The germline gives CDR1 SGHNT, CDR2 YYREEE (reference sequence). CDR3 nucleotide sequence: TGTGCCAGCAGCTCGGGACAGGAGCAGTTCTTC. Encoded protein: CASSSGQEQFF.

The chain uses TRBV5-6 and TRBJ1-4; 8 nucleotides line up with TRBD1. Germline V gene sequence: CDR1 SGHDT, CDR2 YYEEEE. V was pared by 0 bases and J by 6 bases, with 7 bases of the junction left unmatched. This CDR3 has 16 residues. Here the CDR3 DNA reads TGTGCCAGCAGCTTGGACAGGGGGAGTTTAGATGAAAAACTGTTTTTT. Residues: CASSLDRGSLDEKLFF.

This clone was detected only once. V usage is TRBV24-1 and J usage is TRBJ2-2; 13 positions match TRBD2. The V segment lost 2 bases and the J segment 4 bases; nucleotides outside the gene matches: 6. The V gene's germline CDR1 is KGHDR and CDR2 SFDVKD. The CDR3 contains 18 residues. CDR3 loop: CATSDWTSGGAITGELFF. CDR3 bases: TGTGCCACCAGTGATTGGACTAGCGGGGGTGCTATCACCGGGGAGCTGTTTTTT.

The rearrangement uses TRBV6-5 and TRBJ2-7; D is possibly TRBD1 (6 bases). Trimming pared 1 base from V and 2 bases from J, leaving 9 bases between. The CDR3 totals 14 residues. CDR1 and CDR2 from the germline V gene are MNHEY and SVGAGI. CDR3 loop: CASSYYSGAYEQYF. CDR3 DNA sequence: TGTGCCAGCAGTTACTACTCAGGGGCCTACGAGCAGTACTTC.

The chain is built from TRBV4-3 and TRBJ2-5; 9 bases map to TRBD2. The germline V gene encodes CDR1 LGHNA and CDR2 YSLEER. The CDR3 is 15 residues long. Trimming at V came to 1 base and at J to 7 bases, leaving 7 bases not matched to a gene. This CDR3 reads CASSQAPSGDVTQYF. The CDR3 region has the DNA TGCGCCAGCAGCCAAGCGCCTAGCGGGGATGTGACCCAGTACTTC.

This chain uses TRBV5-6 with TRBJ2-3; TRBD2 agrees at 8 bases. The CDR3 consists of 15 residues. Germline CDR1 reads SGHDT; CDR2 reads YYEEEE. Trimming at V came to 0 bases and at J to 1 base, leaving 1 base not matched to a gene. The CDR3 here is CASSLAAGGTDTQYF. The CDR3 nucleotides read TGTGCCAGCAGCTTGGCAGCGGGGGGCACAGATACGCAGTATTTT.

The V and J genes are TRBV6-1 and TRBJ2-2; 8 bases are a match to TRBD2. CDR1 MNHNS and CDR2 SASEGT come from the germline V gene. V dropped 2 bases and J dropped 6; count of bases not matched to a gene: 5. The CDR3 covers 15 residues. CDR3 amino acids: CASSEYRGGPGELFF. In nucleotides, the CDR3 is TGTGCCAGCAGTGAATATCGGGGGGGGCCCGGGGAGCTGTTTTTT.

The chain carries TRBV30 and TRBJ1-4; TRBD1 is a possible D gene (5 bases). CDR1 and CDR2 (germline): GTSNPN, SVGIG (reference sequence). This CDR3 is built from 14 residues. The V end lost 3 bases, the J end lost 8 bases, and 16 bases lay between the germline ends. The CDR3 DNA follows: TGTGCCTGGAGGAAGGGCGGGGGTTTGGAAAAACTGTTTTTT. This translates into CAWRKGGGLEKLFF. The whole variable domain, filled in from reference TRBV30 and TRBJ1-4, reads SQTIHQWPATLVQPVGSPLSLECTVEGTSNPNLYWYRQAAGRGLQLLFYSVGIGQISSEVPQNLSASRPQDRQFILSSKKLLLSDSGFYLCAWRKGGGLEKLFFGSGTQLSVL.

The V and J genes are TRBV5-8 and TRBJ2-3, with D maybe TRBD1 (5 bases). The CDR3 loop spans 15 amino acids. The V gene lost 6 bases and the J gene lost 2 bases, with 16 bases spanning the gap. Germline V gene data show CDR1 as SGHTS and CDR2 as YDEGEE. CDR3 in DNA: TGTGCCAGCAAACCTTCGACAGCCTTCACAGATACGCAGTATTTT. This sequence encodes CASKPSTAFTDTQYF. Full variable domain (rest looked up from reference TRBV5-8 and TRBJ2-3): EAGVTQSPTHLIKTRGQQATLRCSPISGHTSVYWYQQALGLGLQFLLWYDEGEERNRGNFPPRFSGRQFPNYSSELNVNALELEDSALYLCASKPSTAFTDTQYFGPGTRLTVL.

CDR3 DNA sequence: TGTGCCAGCAGCCAGGGTCGGGAGCAGTACTTC. Protein product: CASSQGREQYF. J is TRBJ2-7 and V is TRBV27, with D possibly TRBD1 on 5 matching bases. Germline values: CDR1 MNHEY, CDR2 SMNVEV (reference sequence). The CDR3 extends over 11 amino acids. V lost 6 bases and J 7 bases, leaving 10 bases between the germline ends.

The chain joins TRBV30 to TRBJ1-2; 7 bases line up with TRBD1. V lost 4 bases to trimming and J lost 8 bases; unmatched junction nucleotides: 13. CDR3 size: 14 residues. CDR1 and CDR2 from the germline V gene are GTSNPN and SVGIG (reference sequence). DNA for the CDR3: TGTGCCTGGACCACAAGGAGGGGGCTGGGGGGCTACACCTTC. This sequence encodes CAWTTRRGLGGYTF.

The chain is built from TRBV7-6 and TRBJ2-1, with 9 bases lining up with TRBD2. V lost 3 bases and J lost 8; bases outside the gene matches: 8. CDR3 length equals 15 residues. Germline CDR1 is SGHVS and CDR2 is FNYEAQ. The CDR3 loop is CASSLGLAVEDEQFF. Here the CDR3 DNA reads TGTGCCAGCAGCTTGGGACTAGCAGTTGAAGATGAGCAGTTCTTC.

This clone occurred a few times. The chain combines TRBV7-2 with TRBJ2-1; 9 nucleotides align to TRBD2. The V and J ends lost 5 bases and 7 bases, in that order; junction bases with no gene match: 9. CDR1 and CDR2 from the germline V gene are SGHTA and FQGNSA. This CDR3 contains 15 residues. DNA for the CDR3: TGTGCCAGCAGCCCCCCCGGGACTAGCAATAATGAGCAGTTCTTC. This encodes CASSPPGTSNNEQFF.

Written as DNA, the CDR3 is TGTGCCAGCAGCAACGCGGCTAGCGGGATCTCCTACAATGAGCAGTTCTTC. Translation: CASSNAASGISYNEQFF. This chain links TRBV6-2 or TRBV6-3 with TRBJ2-1; TRBD2 aligns across 9 bases. The CDR3 loop spans 17 amino acids. The J segment lost 0 bases and the V segment lost 6 bases, leaving 9 bases of the junction unmatched. The germline gives CDR1 MNHEY, CDR2 SVGEGT.

This clone occurred once. J is TRBJ2-6 and V is TRBV24-1; tentative D call: TRBD1 (5 bases). Per germline, CDR1 KGHDR and CDR2 SFDVKD. Trimming removed 4 bases from V and 1 base from J, with 7 bases in between. The CDR3 consists of 15 residues. Here the CDR3 reads CATSDRQSGANVLTF. CDR3 bases: TGTGCCACCAGTGACCGACAGTCTGGGGCCAACGTCCTGACTTTC.

The V call is TRBV5-1, the J call TRBJ2-7, with a weak D call TRBD1 (6 bases). Germline V lookup: CDR1 SGHRS, CDR2 YFSETQ. Trimming removed 4 bases at V and 4 bases at J, with 9 bases between. This CDR3 has 12 residues. The CDR3 DNA follows: TGCGCCAGCAGCGTAGACAGGTACGAGCAGTACTTC. Translated, it gives CASSVDRYEQYF.

The chain combines TRBV18 with TRBJ2-1; D not certain. The germline gives CDR1 KGHSH, CDR2 LQKENI. The CDR3 runs to 16 residues. V shed 4 bases and J shed 15 bases, with 28 bases lying between them. CDR3 loop: CASSLQSPGRSTHRFF. The DNA of the CDR3 is TGTGCCAGCTCACTACAAAGCCCCGGCCGGAGCACACATCGGTTCTTC.

This clone has a handful of counts. This chain uses TRBV2 with TRBJ1-6, with TRBD1 identical over 9 bases. Germline V gene data show CDR1 as SNHLY and CDR2 as FYNNEI. Trimming removed 3 bases from V and 7 bases from J; junction bases left unmatched: 4. CDR3 length: 15 residues. In nucleotides, the CDR3 is TGTGCCAGCAGTGACTCGACAGGGGGGAATTCACCCCTCCACTTT. It encodes CASSDSTGGNSPLHF. Full variable domain (rest looked up from reference TRBV2 and TRBJ1-6): EPEVTQTPSHQVTQMGQEVILRCVPISNHLYFYWYRQILGQKVEFLVSFYNNEISEKSEIFDDQFSVERPDGSNFTLKIRSTKLEDSAMYFCASSDSTGGNSPLHFGNGTRLTVT.

The rearrangement links TRBV6-2 or TRBV6-3 to TRBJ2-2; D is undetermined. The CDR3 has 12 residues. Trimming shortened V by 6 bases and J by 6 bases, and 8 bases separated the two germline ends. Germline loops: CDR1 MNHEY, CDR2 SVGEGT. The chain's CDR3 is CASRPQAGELFF. For the CDR3, the DNA is TGTGCCAGCAGGCCTCAGGCCGGGGAGCTGTTTTTT.

The chain uses TRBV20-1 and TRBJ2-7; D possibly corresponds to TRBD1 (5 bases). Germline lookup yields CDR1 DFQATT and CDR2 SNEGSKA (reference sequence). This CDR3 is built from 11 residues. The V and J ends lost 2 bases and 5 bases respectively, with 7 bases between them. The DNA of the CDR3 is TGCAGTGCTAGAAGGACAAACGAGCAGTACTTC. This sequence encodes CSARRTNEQYF.

The V gene is TRBV28, the J gene TRBJ1-5, with no clear D. From germline, CDR1 is MDHEN and CDR2 SYDVKM. The CDR3 has 16 amino acids. Trimming cost V 1 base and J 11 bases, with 21 bases left between them. The CDR3 loop is CASSLFAGSGELAQHF. The CDR3 DNA reads as TGTGCCAGCAGTTTATTTGCCGGCTCCGGAGAATTGGCCCAGCATTTT. Supplemented by reference TRBV28 and TRBJ1-5, the full variable domain reads DVKVTQSSRYLVKRTGEKVFLECVQDMDHENMFWYRQDPGLGLRLIYFSYDVKMKEKGDIPEGYSVSREKKERFSLILESASTNQTSMYLCASSLFAGSGELAQHFGDGTRLSIL.

The genes are TRBV18 and TRBJ1-2; D may be TRBD1 (5 bases). Germline V gene lookup returns CDR1 KGHSH and CDR2 LQKENI. Trimming cost V 3 bases and J 7 bases, with 21 bases left between them. The CDR3 runs 16 residues. The CDR3, as DNA: TGTGCCAGCTCACCGTTACGACAGAAGGTCGCGTTTGGCTACACCTTC. It yields the protein CASSPLRQKVAFGYTF.

The chain carries TRBV3-1 (or the pseudogene TRBV3-2) and TRBJ2-2; D might be TRBD2 (6 bases). The CDR3 is 15 residues long. With 2 bases removed from V and 6 bases from J, the gap between germline ends came to 13 bases. The germline V gene has CDR1 LGHDT and CDR2 YNNKEL (reference sequence). The CDR3 region has the DNA TGTGCCAGCAGCCAAATCGCGGGATATCCCGGGGAGCTGTTTTTT. This encodes CASSQIAGYPGELFF.

The chain recombines TRBV5-4 with TRBJ2-5; D may be TRBD1 (6 bases). Trimming removed 7 bases from V and 5 bases from J, with 21 bases in between. The CDR3 runs 15 residues. Per germline, CDR1 SGHNT and CDR2 YYREEE (reference sequence). CDR3 sequence: CASHTAGIDRETQYF. CDR3 sequence (DNA): TGTGCCAGCCATACCGCCGGAATCGACAGGGAGACCCAGTACTTC.